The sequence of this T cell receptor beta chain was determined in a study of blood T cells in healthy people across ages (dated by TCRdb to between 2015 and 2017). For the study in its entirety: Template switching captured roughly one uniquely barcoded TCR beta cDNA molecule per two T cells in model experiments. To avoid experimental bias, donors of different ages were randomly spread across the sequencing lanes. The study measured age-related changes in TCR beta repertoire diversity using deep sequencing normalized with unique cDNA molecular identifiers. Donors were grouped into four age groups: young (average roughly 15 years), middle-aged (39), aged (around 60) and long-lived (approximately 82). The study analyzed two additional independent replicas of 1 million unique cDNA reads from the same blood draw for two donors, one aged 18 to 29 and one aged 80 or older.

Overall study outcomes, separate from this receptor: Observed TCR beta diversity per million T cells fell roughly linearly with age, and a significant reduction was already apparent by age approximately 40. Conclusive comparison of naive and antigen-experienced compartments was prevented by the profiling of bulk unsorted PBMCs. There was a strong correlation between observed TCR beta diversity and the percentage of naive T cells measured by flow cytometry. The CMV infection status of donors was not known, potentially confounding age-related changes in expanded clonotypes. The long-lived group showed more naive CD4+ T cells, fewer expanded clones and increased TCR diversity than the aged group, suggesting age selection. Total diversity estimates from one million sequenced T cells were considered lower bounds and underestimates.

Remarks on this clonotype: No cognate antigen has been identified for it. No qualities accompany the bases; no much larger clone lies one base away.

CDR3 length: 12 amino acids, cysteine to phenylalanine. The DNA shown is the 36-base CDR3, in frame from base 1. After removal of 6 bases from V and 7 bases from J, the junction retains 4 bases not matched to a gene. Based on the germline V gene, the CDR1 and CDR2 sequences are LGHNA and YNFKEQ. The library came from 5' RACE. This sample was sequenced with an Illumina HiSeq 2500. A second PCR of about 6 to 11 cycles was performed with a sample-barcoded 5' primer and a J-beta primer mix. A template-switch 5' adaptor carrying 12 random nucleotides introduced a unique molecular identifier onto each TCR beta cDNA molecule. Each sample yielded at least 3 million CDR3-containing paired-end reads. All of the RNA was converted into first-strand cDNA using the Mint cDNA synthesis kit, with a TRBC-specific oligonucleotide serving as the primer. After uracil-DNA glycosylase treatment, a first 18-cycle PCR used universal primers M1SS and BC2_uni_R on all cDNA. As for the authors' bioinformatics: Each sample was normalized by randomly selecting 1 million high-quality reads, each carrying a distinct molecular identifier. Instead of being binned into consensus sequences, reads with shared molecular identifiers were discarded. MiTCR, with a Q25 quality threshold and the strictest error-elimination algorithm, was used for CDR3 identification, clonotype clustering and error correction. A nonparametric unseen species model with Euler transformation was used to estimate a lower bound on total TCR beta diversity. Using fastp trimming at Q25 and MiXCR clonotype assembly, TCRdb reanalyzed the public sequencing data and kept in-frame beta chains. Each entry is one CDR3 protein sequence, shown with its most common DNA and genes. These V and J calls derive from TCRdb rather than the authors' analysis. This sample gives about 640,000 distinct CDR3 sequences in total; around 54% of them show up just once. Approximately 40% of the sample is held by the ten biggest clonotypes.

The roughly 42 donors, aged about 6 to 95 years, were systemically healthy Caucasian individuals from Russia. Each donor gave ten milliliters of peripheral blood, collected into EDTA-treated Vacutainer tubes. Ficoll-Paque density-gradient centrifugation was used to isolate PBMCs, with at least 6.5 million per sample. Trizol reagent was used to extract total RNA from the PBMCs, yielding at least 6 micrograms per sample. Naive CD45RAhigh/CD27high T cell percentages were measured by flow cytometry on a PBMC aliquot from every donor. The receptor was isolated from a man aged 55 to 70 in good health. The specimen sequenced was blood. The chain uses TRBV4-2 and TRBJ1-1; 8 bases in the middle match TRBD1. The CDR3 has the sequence CASSRTGFEAFF. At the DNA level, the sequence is TGTGCCAGCAGTCGGACAGGGTTTGAAGCTTTCTTT.